These T cell receptor beta chains were read from a single sample in a study of CD8 T cells in ankylosing spondylitis. TCRdb re-called the 5' RACE reads with MiXCR, one entry per CDR3 protein. This table holds about 240,000 distinct CDR3 sequences, approximately 9% found once. Sequenced: blood, either unsorted or a sorted T cell fraction (not recorded which). The source of these receptors is a male donor with ankylosing spondylitis or in good health (not recorded which). CDR3s include the opening cysteine and the closing phenylalanine or tryptophan. Each record gives: D gene, clone size, V gene, J gene, CDR3 protein, CDR3 DNA. The D gene is left open where the match is weak. The size entry is marked missing in some rows and otherwise reads once, few, many or a size class.

D gene: .
clone size: few
V gene: TRBV12-3/TRBV12-4
J gene: TRBJ1-2
CDR3 protein: CASSLPGRMYGYTF
CDR3 DNA: TGTGCCAGCAGTTTGCCAGGCCGAATGTATGGCTACACCTTC

D gene: TRBD1
clone size: many
V gene: TRBV5-5
J gene: TRBJ2-2
CDR3 protein: CASSRTGNTGELFF
CDR3 DNA: TGTGCCAGCAGCAGGACAGGGAACACCGGGGAGCTGTTTTTT

D gene: .
clone size: many
V gene: TRBV20-1
J gene: TRBJ1-1
CDR3 protein: CSQTIPVNTEAFF
CDR3 DNA: TGCAGTCAAACGATCCCCGTGAACACTGAAGCTTTCTTT

D gene: .
clone size: .
V gene: TRBV12-3/TRBV12-4
J gene: TRBJ2-1
CDR3 protein: CASSDAGHVEQFF
CDR3 DNA: TGTGCCAGCAGTGACGCCGGACACGTTGAGCAGTTCTTC

D gene: .
clone size: many
V gene: TRBV20-1
J gene: TRBJ2-1
CDR3 protein: CSARSRGFEPSSYNEQFF
CDR3 DNA: TGCAGTGCTCGATCTCGGGGTTTTGAGCCGAGCTCCTACAATGAGCAGTTCTTC

D gene: .
clone size: few
V gene: TRBV27
J gene: TRBJ2-4
CDR3 protein: CASSLSVRTKNIQYF
CDR3 DNA: TGTGCCAGCAGTTTATCGGTACGGACCAAAAACATTCAGTACTTC

D gene: .
clone size: few
V gene: TRBV5-5
J gene: TRBJ1-2
CDR3 protein: CASRAGQLYGYTF
CDR3 DNA: TGTGCCAGCAGGGCGGGACAACTCTATGGCTACACCTTC

D gene: .
clone size: many
V gene: TRBV9
J gene: TRBJ2-1
CDR3 protein: CASSAGRDRRHNEQFF
CDR3 DNA: TGTGCCAGCAGCGCGGGGAGGGACAGGAGGCACAATGAGCAGTTCTTC

D gene: .
clone size: many
V gene: TRBV29-1
J gene: TRBJ2-5
CDR3 protein: CSGGSRQETQYF
CDR3 DNA: TGCAGCGGGGGGTCCCGGCAGGAGACCCAGTACTTC

D gene: .
clone size: many
V gene: TRBV20-1
J gene: TRBJ2-2
CDR3 protein: CSAERDSRTGELFF
CDR3 DNA: TGCAGTGCGGAGCGGGACAGCCGGACCGGGGAGCTGTTTTTT

D gene: .
clone size: many
V gene: TRBV29-1
J gene: TRBJ2-7
CDR3 protein: CSAEGGRSDEQYF
CDR3 DNA: TGCAGCGCAGAGGGAGGCAGATCCGACGAGCAGTACTTC

D gene: .
clone size: many
V gene: TRBV20-1
J gene: TRBJ1-5
CDR3 protein: CSALRTDLNQPQHF
CDR3 DNA: TGCAGTGCGCTCCGGACAGATCTCAATCAGCCCCAGCATTTT

D gene: .
clone size: many
V gene: TRBV6-5
J gene: TRBJ2-2
CDR3 protein: CASQTRPGELFF
CDR3 DNA: TGTGCCAGCCAGACCAGACCCGGGGAGCTGTTTTTT

D gene: TRBD1
clone size: .
V gene: TRBV5-4
J gene: TRBJ2-5
CDR3 protein: CASSLGTGEETTQYF
CDR3 DNA: TGTGCCAGCAGCTTGGGGACAGGGGAAGAAACGACCCAGTACTTC

D gene: .
clone size: many
V gene: TRBV12-3/TRBV12-4
J gene: TRBJ2-7
CDR3 protein: CASSPSGLDEQYF
CDR3 DNA: TGTGCCAGCAGTCCATCGGGGCTCGACGAGCAGTACTTC

D gene: TRBD2
clone size: .
V gene: TRBV7-9
J gene: TRBJ2-7
CDR3 protein: CAIAGSSYEQYF
CDR3 DNA: TGTGCCATAGCGGGTAGCTCCTACGAGCAGTACTTC

D gene: TRBD1
clone size: .
V gene: TRBV7-8
J gene: TRBJ1-2
CDR3 protein: CASSVDRGGYTF
CDR3 DNA: TGTGCCAGCAGCGTTGACAGGGGCGGCTACACCTTC

D gene: TRBD2
clone size: many
V gene: TRBV20-1
J gene: TRBJ2-3
CDR3 protein: CGSGGREDTQYF
CDR3 DNA: TGCGGAAGCGGGGGGCGGGAAGATACGCAGTATTTT

D gene: .
clone size: .
V gene: TRBV7-2
J gene: TRBJ2-7
CDR3 protein: CASSLTQRQYF
CDR3 DNA: TGTGCCAGCAGCTTAACCCAACGACAGTACTTC

D gene: .
clone size: many
V gene: TRBV2
J gene: TRBJ1-4
CDR3 protein: CASRGATNEKLFF
CDR3 DNA: TGTGCCAGCAGGGGAGCAACTAATGAAAAACTGTTTTTT

D gene: .
clone size: many
V gene: TRBV29-1
J gene: TRBJ1-2
CDR3 protein: CSGQRGNYGYTF
CDR3 DNA: TGCAGCGGCCAGAGGGGGAACTATGGCTACACCTTC

D gene: TRBD2
clone size: .
V gene: TRBV7-2
J gene: TRBJ2-2
CDR3 protein: CASSFLTSGRSTGELFF
CDR3 DNA: TGTGCCAGCAGCTTCCTGACTAGCGGGAGAAGCACCGGGGAGCTGTTTTTT

D gene: .
clone size: many
V gene: TRBV11-2
J gene: TRBJ2-2
CDR3 protein: CASVPGTRNTGELFF
CDR3 DNA: TGTGCCAGCGTCCCCGGGACACGGAACACCGGGGAGCTGTTTTTT

D gene: TRBD2
clone size: many
V gene: TRBV7-2
J gene: TRBJ2-3
CDR3 protein: CASNPKPSGSSTDTQYF
CDR3 DNA: TGTGCCAGCAACCCTAAGCCCAGCGGGAGTTCTACAGATACGCAGTATTTT

D gene: .
clone size: many
V gene: TRBV5-1
J gene: TRBJ2-7
CDR3 protein: CASSLDEAYEQYF
CDR3 DNA: TGCGCCAGCAGCTTGGACGAAGCCTACGAGCAGTACTTC

D gene: TRBD1
clone size: many
V gene: TRBV12-3/TRBV12-4
J gene: TRBJ1-2
CDR3 protein: CASSFLLSRDRDYGYTF
CDR3 DNA: TGTGCCAGCAGTTTCCTCCTCTCCCGGGACAGGGACTATGGCTACACCTTC

D gene: TRBD1
clone size: .
V gene: TRBV5-6
J gene: TRBJ2-5
CDR3 protein: CASSLPGTGDEQTQYF
CDR3 DNA: TGTGCCAGCAGCTTGCCCGGGACAGGGGACGAGCAGACCCAGTACTTC

D gene: TRBD2
clone size: many
V gene: TRBV6-2/TRBV6-3
J gene: TRBJ2-7
CDR3 protein: CASTWTSGGSYEQYF
CDR3 DNA: TGTGCCAGCACCTGGACTAGCGGGGGCTCCTACGAGCAGTACTTC

D gene: .
clone size: medium-sized
V gene: TRBV19
J gene: TRBJ1-6
CDR3 protein: CAEGASPLHF
CDR3 DNA: TGTGCCGAAGGGGCGTCACCCCTCCACTTT

D gene: .
clone size: many
V gene: TRBV9
J gene: TRBJ1-2
CDR3 protein: CASSVEQSPNYGYTF
CDR3 DNA: TGTGCCAGCAGCGTAGAACAGTCTCCTAACTATGGCTACACCTTC

D gene: .
clone size: .
V gene: TRBV7-9
J gene: TRBJ2-6
CDR3 protein: CASSPSGRLGANVLTF
CDR3 DNA: TGTGCCAGCAGCCCGAGCGGACGGCTTGGGGCCAACGTCCTGACTTTC

D gene: .
clone size: many
V gene: TRBV12-3/TRBV12-4
J gene: TRBJ2-7
CDR3 protein: CASNQGKGPYEQYF
CDR3 DNA: TGTGCCAGCAATCAGGGTAAGGGGCCCTACGAGCAGTACTTC

D gene: TRBD2
clone size: many
V gene: TRBV7-9
J gene: TRBJ2-3
CDR3 protein: CASSLAGGRDTQYF
CDR3 DNA: TGTGCCAGCAGCTTAGCGGGAGGGAGAGATACGCAGTATTTT

D gene: .
clone size: many
V gene: TRBV12-3/TRBV12-4
J gene: TRBJ1-5
CDR3 protein: CASSLGQPQHF
CDR3 DNA: TGTGCCAGCAGTTTAGGTCAGCCCCAGCATTTT

D gene: .
clone size: few
V gene: TRBV15
J gene: TRBJ2-4
CDR3 protein: CATSRARGYIQYF
CDR3 DNA: TGTGCCACCAGCAGAGCACGGGGGTACATTCAGTACTTC

D gene: TRBD1
clone size: many
V gene: TRBV27
J gene: TRBJ2-2
CDR3 protein: CASRQWYRDRGYTGELFF
CDR3 DNA: TGTGCCAGCAGACAATGGTACCGGGACAGGGGCTACACCGGGGAGCTGTTTTTT

D gene: .
clone size: few
V gene: TRBV7-2
J gene: TRBJ1-6
CDR3 protein: CAIPTRLSSYNSPLHF
CDR3 DNA: TGTGCCATCCCTACGAGGCTGAGCTCCTATAATTCACCCCTCCACTTT

D gene: .
clone size: many
V gene: TRBV20-1
J gene: TRBJ1-1
CDR3 protein: CSATGPTNTEAFF
CDR3 DNA: TGCAGTGCCACAGGGCCGACGAACACTGAAGCTTTCTTT

D gene: .
clone size: many
V gene: TRBV20-1
J gene: TRBJ2-1
CDR3 protein: CSARVQTGATGEQFF
CDR3 DNA: TGCAGTGCTAGAGTCCAAACCGGGGCTACGGGTGAGCAGTTCTTC

D gene: TRBD1
clone size: many
V gene: TRBV20-1
J gene: TRBJ2-7
CDR3 protein: CSARGTGTVEQYF
CDR3 DNA: TGCAGTGCTAGAGGGACAGGGACGGTCGAGCAGTACTTC